The sample holds many counts of the clone carrying this T cell receptor beta chain. Its specificity is unknown. These data come from a study of human T cells and chemical hapten exposure. Study-level results: Higher patch test scores went with higher counts of PT1 expanded TCRs.

Each CDR3 protein gets one entry after TCRdb re-called the RACE reads with MiXCR. The table lists more than 75,000 distinct CDR3 sequences, about 9.6% of them singletons, with just over 2% in the top ten. This sample's time point: patch test 2, 6 weeks after DPC sensitization. Treatment indicated: therapeutic diphenylcyclopropenone sensitization with weekly scalp DPC. Alopecia patients between 18 and 70 years old and suitable for DPC were used as donors. The receptor was derived from a woman between 40 and 55 years old with alopecia areata. Some clones in this sample may be carry-over from other donors' samples. The sample in question was whole blood, obtained in connection with sensitization to the hapten diphenylcyclopropenone (DPC).

The CDR3 region is CASSLSTVSYEQYF. CDR3 nucleotide sequence: TGTGCCAGCAGTTTATCCACAGTCTCCTACGAGCAGTACTTC. The rearrangement joins TRBV27 to TRBJ2-7; no clear D. Germline CDR1 and CDR2: MNHEY and SMNVEV (reference sequence). The CDR3 runs 14 residues. Trimming shortened V by 0 bases and J by 0 bases, and 6 bases separated the two germline ends.